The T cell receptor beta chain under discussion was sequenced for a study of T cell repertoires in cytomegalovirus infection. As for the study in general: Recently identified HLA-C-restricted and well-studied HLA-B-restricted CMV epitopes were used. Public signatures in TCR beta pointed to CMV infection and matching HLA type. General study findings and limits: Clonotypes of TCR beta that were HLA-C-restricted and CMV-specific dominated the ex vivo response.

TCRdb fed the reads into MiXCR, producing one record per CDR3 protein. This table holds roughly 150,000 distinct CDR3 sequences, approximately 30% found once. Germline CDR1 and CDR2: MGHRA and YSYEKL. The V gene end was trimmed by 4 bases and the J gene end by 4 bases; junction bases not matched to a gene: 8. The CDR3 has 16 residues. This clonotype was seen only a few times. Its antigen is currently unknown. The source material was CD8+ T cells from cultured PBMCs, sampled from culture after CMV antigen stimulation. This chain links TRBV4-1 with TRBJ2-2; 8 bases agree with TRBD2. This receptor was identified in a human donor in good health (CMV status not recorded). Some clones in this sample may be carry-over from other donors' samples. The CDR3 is CASSPFAGGGTGELFF. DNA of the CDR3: TGCGCCAGCAGCCCCTTCGCGGGGGGCGGCACCGGGGAGCTGTTTTTT.